The entry below gives a single T cell receptor (beta chain) sequence along with its context. This clonotype was found many times. The antigen it recognizes is unknown. Per-nucleotide qualities are absent, and no much larger clonotype sits a single base away. Hyperthyroidism patients were newly diagnosed, with disease duration under 2 months, and aged 18 to 65 years. Exclusion was applied to patients with uncontrolled infections, other autoimmune diseases, pregnancy or lactation. Diagnoses were based on clinical symptoms, serum thyroxine and TRAb, thyroid ultrasound and orbital computed tomography. For progressor patients, blood was drawn at the first diagnosis of hyperthyroidism, before any ophthalmopathy symptoms had appeared. PBMCs were separated from over 9 ml of fresh peripheral blood using Ficoll-Paque density gradient centrifugation. Progressor patients were initially diagnosed with Graves' hyperthyroidism and developed ophthalmopathy during follow-up. Total RNA was extracted using Trizol reagent, and RNA quality was assessed on an Agilent 2100 Bioanalyzer.

This sample was included in a study of T cells in Graves' hyperthyroidism and ophthalmopathy (dated by TCRdb to 2018 to 2020). For context, the study as a whole: Peripheral blood samples were taken at the time of initial diagnosis, prior to any treatment. To identify distinguishing TCR V-J signatures, a discovery cohort of 95 to 100 patients was used, comprising fewer than 45 with Graves' ophthalmopathy and some 60 with stable Graves' hyperthyroidism. Prospective prediction of ophthalmopathy was tested in an independent validation cohort of about 19 hyperthyroidism patients and some 17 patients who later progressed to ophthalmopathy. The roughly 91 discovery patients were randomly split 7:3 into training and test sets. In addition, the study compared T-cell repertoires in thyroid tissue and in blood from 6 or 7 Graves' hyperthyroidism patients. Once sampling was done, hyperthyroidism patients were given methimazole at a starting dose of 30 mg daily, whereas ophthalmopathy patients were given high-dose intravenous methylprednisolone. TCR Vbeta CDR3 sequencing of fewer than 150 peripheral blood samples (over 40 ophthalmopathy, around 80 hyperthyroidism and 17 progressor patients) is reported in the paper. The study at large found these results: During validation, the model predicted progression to ophthalmopathy a median of about 6.3 months ahead of onset, with approximately 70% sensitivity and about 72% specificity. Ophthalmopathy was separated from stable hyperthyroidism by a 13 V-J signature model, with approximately 90% sensitivity and approximately 81% specificity obtained in cross-validation and 80%/75% obtained in testing. Most expanded thyroid clonotypes (frequency above 0.001) were also detected in blood, suggesting blood repertoires may reflect thyroid immune responses. Sample size was not statistically predetermined, and investigators were not blinded to group allocation.

The TCR beta CDR3 regions were amplified from RNA transcripts. The TCR CDR3 was subjected to a first round of RT-PCR using the HTBI primer set and the Qiagen OneStep RT-PCR kit. Libraries were constructed in a second round of multiplex PCR, after which size selection and purification were carried out. Sequencing of the libraries was done on an Illumina HiSeq2000 using paired-end 100 bp reads. In the source study's methods: SOAPnuke was used to process the raw data, with reads discarded if the reads contained adapters or uncalled bases, had a mean Phred below 15, or lacked an exact constant-primer or identifier match. COPE v1.2.5 was used to merge the high-quality paired reads, and each unique nucleotide sequence was defined as a clonotype. Clonotypes were aligned to IMGT TRBV, TRBD and TRBJ reference segments using MiTCR v1.1. The analysis included only V-J combinations with a frequency above 0.0001, which together covered 99% to 99.2% of the repertoires. A TCS score was defined as the ratio of F50 (clonal expansion) to E x V (chaos), with BLOSUM62-based TCRdist applied between CDR3 peptides within each V-J. Welch's t-statistics and random forest reduced around 520 V-J features to about 13, which were used in a naive Bayes classifier (R e1071). TCRdb redid the processing of the public reads, applying fastp at Q25 and MiXCR, and retained in-frame beta chains. Entries that share a CDR3 protein sequence are merged under the most common genes and DNA. The V and J calls shown here were made by TCRdb, not taken from the authors' results. This sample gives approximately 270,000 distinct CDR3 sequences in total; approximately 14% of them show up just once. The ten most abundant clones make up less than 15% of the sample.

The clonotype was recovered from a woman in her thirties or forties with Graves' hyperthyroidism that later progressed to Graves' ophthalmopathy. What was sequenced was blood.

The DNA reads as follows: TGTGCCAGCAGCTTAGCCGGGACTAGTTTTGTTGCGGAGCAGTTCTTC. Its coded protein is CASSLAGTSFVAEQFF. The V and J genes are TRBV11-3 and TRBJ2-1; TRBD2 agrees with 8 junctional bases. The germline V end is reduced by 1 base and the J end by 10 bases; junction bases left unmatched: 12. The CDR3 holds 16 amino acids from the cysteine to the phenylalanine. Only the CDR3 DNA stays, 48 bases, in frame from base 1. The germline V gene gives CDR1 as SGHNT and CDR2 as YENEEA.